This TCR beta chain was captured by sequencing in a study of blood T cells in healthy people across ages. Per germline, CDR1 SEHNR and CDR2 FQNEAQ (reference sequence). This CDR3 spans 16 amino acids. The junction had 8 bases not matched to a gene; V was cut back by 5 bases and J by 3 bases. Primers used in a second PCR of about 6 to 11 cycles were a sample-barcoded 5' primer and a J-beta primer mix. One entry per CDR3 protein, called by TCRdb with MiXCR from the 5' RACE reads. The sample carries over a million distinct CDR3 sequences, approximately 42% recorded once. The chain couples TRBV7-9 to TRBJ1-4; 8 bases map to TRBD1. Sequencing was done on a sample of blood. The clonotype was recovered from a woman younger than 35 in good health. CDR3 nucleotide sequence: TGTGCCAGCAGCCTCCTGGACAGGGTGGCTAATGAAAAACTGTTTTTT. Protein product: CASSLLDRVANEKLFF.